Each of the 28 T cell receptor beta chains below was sequenced from the same sample in a study of beta chain features in type 1 diabetes. Reverse transcription of all isolated RNA meant that expressed TCRB transcripts were sequenced. Method: immunoSEQ multiplex PCR; TCRdb's copy keeps in-frame clones and lacks some. The table lists 240,000 or so clones, 27% of them singletons, with about 3.9% in the top ten. The specimen was central memory CD4+ T cells from blood. The receptors derive from a young man in good health.

This sequence joins TRBV9 and TRBJ2-3; D gene uncertain. Germline loops: CDR1 SGDLS, CDR2 YYNGEE. There are 11 residues in the CDR3. Trimming took 0 bases from V and 9 from J, leaving 5 bases between them. In DNA form, the CDR3 reads TGTGCCAGCAGCGTAGTGGACACGCAGTATTTT. It yields the protein CASSVVDTQYF.

Only a few counts were recorded for this clone. The chain employs TRBV28 and TRBJ2-4; 8 bases match TRBD2. After removal of 8 bases from V and 8 bases from J, the junction contained 5 bases not matched to a gene. The germline V gene encodes CDR1 MDHEN and CDR2 SYDVKM. This CDR3 has 12 amino acids. The CDR3 here is CASAGTRDIQYF. As DNA, the CDR3 is TGTGCCAGCGCTGGGACTAGGGACATTCAGTACTTC. Full variable domain (remainder filled in from reference TRBV28 and TRBJ2-4): DVKVTQSSRYLVKRTGEKVFLECVQDMDHENMFWYRQDPGLGLRLIYFSYDVKMKEKGDIPEGYSVSREKKERFSLILESASTNQTSMYLCASAGTRDIQYFGAGTRLSVL.

The chain combines TRBV29-1 with TRBJ2-1, with 10 bases lining up with TRBD2. The germline V gene has CDR1 SQVTM and CDR2 ANQGSEA. CDR3 length: 14 residues. Trimming at V came to 7 bases and at J to 9 bases, leaving 12 bases not matched to a gene. Here the CDR3 reads CSAQGASGRGEQFF. CDR3 DNA sequence: TGCAGCGCCCAAGGGGCTAGCGGGAGAGGTGAGCAGTTCTTC.

This rearrangement joins TRBV4-1 to TRBJ2-7, with TRBD2 matching 10 bases. The CDR3 spans 15 residues. Germline CDR1 and CDR2: MGHRA and YSYEKL. Trimming at V came to 5 bases and at J to 1 base, leaving 5 bases not matched to a gene. The CDR3 DNA reads as TGCGCCAGCAGCTTCGGACTAGCGGCATCCTACGAGCAGTACTTC. Residues: CASSFGLAASYEQYF.

The chain combines TRBV18 with TRBJ2-2; D unresolved. The CDR3 spans 17 residues. Germline CDR1 is KGHSH and CDR2 is LQKENI. Deletions cut 2 bases from V and 0 bases from J, with 13 bases between. This CDR3 is CASSPSTVLSNTGELFF. CDR3 DNA sequence: TGTGCCAGCTCACCAAGCACAGTCCTCTCGAACACCGGGGAGCTGTTTTTT.

J is TRBJ2-7 and V is TRBV2; TRBD2 is a possible D gene (6 bases). This CDR3 is 14 amino acids long. Trimming pared 4 bases from V and 1 base from J, leaving 11 bases between. The V gene's germline CDR1 is SNHLY and CDR2 FYNNEI. The DNA of the CDR3 is TGTGCCAGCAGTGGTAGTAGCGGATCCTACGAGCAGTACTTC. It translates to CASSGSSGSYEQYF.

This clone was seen a handful of times. CDR3 sequence: CASSLVTGGSSTEAFF. CDR3 sequence (DNA): TGTGCCAGCAGCCTCGTAACAGGGGGCTCCAGCACTGAAGCTTTCTTT. The chain combines TRBV6-6 with TRBJ1-1; 9 bases are shared with TRBD1. The CDR3 spans 16 residues. Germline CDR1 is MNHNY and CDR2 is SVGAGI (reference sequence). V lost 6 bases, J lost 4 bases, and 12 bases stayed unmatched.

This sequence joins TRBV15 and TRBJ2-3; D remains unclear. The CDR3 sequence is 16 residues long. Trimming removed 0 bases from V and 0 bases from J, with 10 bases in between. Germline V gene data show CDR1 as LNHNV and CDR2 as YYDKDF (reference sequence). The CDR3: CATSRDGISSTDTQYF. The DNA for the CDR3 is TGTGCCACCAGCAGAGATGGTATTAGCAGCACAGATACGCAGTATTTT.

This chain connects TRBV7-2 to TRBJ1-6, with D unresolved. The CDR3 is 14 amino acids. The V and J ends lost 1 base and 5 bases respectively, with 6 bases between them. Germline V gene data show CDR1 as SGHTA and CDR2 as FQGNSA. CDR3 protein: CASSLVTDNSPLHF. CDR3 coding DNA: TGTGCCAGCAGCTTAGTGACGGATAATTCACCCCTCCACTTT.

Ten or more counts support this clone. The genes are TRBV7-2 and TRBJ2-1; D is unresolved. This CDR3 comprises 13 residues. The germline V and J ends were trimmed by 0 bases and 5 bases, with 5 bases remaining between them. CDR1 is SGHTA and CDR2 is FQGNSA in the germline V gene. CDR3 in DNA: TGTGCCAGCAGCTTAGCGCCGGACAATGAGCAGTTCTTC. Translated: CASSLAPDNEQFF.

This rearrangement joins TRBV9 to TRBJ2-3; perhaps TRBD1 as D (6 bases). V lost 1 base to trimming and J lost 4 bases, with 10 bases between them. The CDR3 covers 14 residues. CDR1 is SGDLS and CDR2 is YYNGEE in the germline V gene. CDR3 in amino acids: CASSVRQAPDTQYF. The CDR3 region has the DNA TGTGCCAGCAGCGTACGACAGGCACCAGATACGCAGTATTTT.

This clone was detected a few times. The V call is TRBV7-2, the J call TRBJ2-7; D call uncertain. The CDR3 has 11 residues. The V end was cut by 3 bases, the J end by 7 bases, with 7 bases between. Germline CDR1 is SGHTA and CDR2 is FQGNSA. Here the CDR3 reads CASSLKEEQYF. The CDR3 nucleotides are TGTGCCAGCAGCTTGAAGGAGGAGCAGTACTTC.

This clone was detected many times. This could be a read error, since a much larger clone is one nucleotide away. Other DNA sequences in the sample encode the same CDR3. This rearrangement joins TRBV11-2 to TRBJ2-5; D is unclear. V was clipped by 1 base and J by 4 bases, with 4 bases between them. The CDR3 covers 12 residues. Germline loops: CDR1 SGHAT, CDR2 FQNNGV. As DNA, the CDR3 is TGTGCCAGCAGCTTAGGGGCAGAGACCCAGTACTTC. The encoded protein is CASSLGAETQYF.

This clone was recorded a few times. The rearrangement uses TRBV28 and TRBJ2-1, with TRBD2 matching 12 bases. The germline gives CDR1 MDHEN, CDR2 SYDVKM. The CDR3 runs 17 residues. With 6 bases clipped from V and 1 base from J, the junction kept 7 bases outside the gene matches. The CDR3: CASSGPSGRVSYNEQFF. CDR3 in DNA: TGTGCCAGCAGCGGACCTAGCGGGAGGGTTTCCTACAATGAGCAGTTCTTC.

The chain combines TRBV7-9 with TRBJ2-5; 9 bases map to TRBD2. The CDR3 covers 14 residues. Germline V gene data show CDR1 as SEHNR and CDR2 as FQNEAQ (reference sequence). After removal of 3 bases from V and 4 bases from J, the junction contained 3 bases not matched to a gene. CDR3 sequence (DNA): TGTGCCAGCAGCTTCGCTAGCGGGGCAGAGACCCAGTACTTC. Residues: CASSFASGAETQYF. Combining the CDR3 with reference TRBV7-9 and TRBJ2-5 gives the whole variable domain DTGVSQNPRHKITKRGQNVTFRCDPISEHNRLYWYRQTLGQGPEFLTYFQNEAQLEKSRLLSDRFSAERPKGSFSTLEIQRTEQGDSAMYLCASSFASGAETQYFGPGTRLLVL.

This clone occurred a few times. V gene TRBV5-4 combines with J gene TRBJ2-1; D possibly corresponds to TRBD2 (5 bases). The ends were cut back, 2 bases at V and 3 bases at J, with 9 bases in the middle. The CDR3 is 14 amino acids. CDR1 and CDR2 from the germline V gene are SGHNT and YYREEE (reference sequence). For the CDR3, the DNA is TGTGCCAGCAGCTTACCCGGGGACTACAATGAGCAGTTCTTC. Translation: CASSLPGDYNEQFF.

In its sample, this clone was seen a few times. This chain connects TRBV30 to TRBJ2-3; D gene uncertain. Trimming took 1 base from V and 10 from J, leaving 9 bases between them. Germline V gives CDR1 GTSNPN, CDR2 SVGIG (reference sequence). The CDR3 extends over 11 amino acids. DNA for the CDR3: TGTGCCTGGAGTGGAAGAGAAGCGCAGTATTTT. Residues: CAWSGREAQYF.

The V gene is TRBV6-5, the J gene TRBJ2-1; 9 bases are shared with TRBD1. Germline V lookup: CDR1 MNHEY, CDR2 SVGAGI. The CDR3 length is 16 residues. Losses at the gene ends were 0 bases for V and 6 bases for J; bases not matched to a gene: 6. Written as DNA, the CDR3 is TGTGCCAGCAGTTACTCGAGGACAGGGGTTCTCAATGAGCAGTTCTTC. Its protein product is CASSYSRTGVLNEQFF.

V is TRBV30 and J is TRBJ2-3; no clear D. Trimming cost V 1 base and J 5 bases, with 13 bases left between them. The CDR3 consists of 14 residues. Looked up from germline, CDR1 is GTSNPN and CDR2 is SVGIG (reference sequence). Here the CDR3 reads CAWSEDGGGDTQYF. The CDR3 region has the DNA TGTGCCTGGAGTGAGGATGGCGGTGGAGATACGCAGTATTTT.

This rearrangement joins TRBV7-2 to TRBJ2-5; 14 nucleotides line up with TRBD2. Germline V lookup: CDR1 SGHTA, CDR2 FQGNSA. This CDR3 comprises 17 residues. With 5 bases clipped from V and 4 bases from J, the junction kept 9 bases outside the gene matches. The CDR3, as DNA: TGTGCCAGCAGCACCGGACTAGCGGGAGGAACGGTAGAGACCCAGTACTTC. Translating gives CASSTGLAGGTVETQYF.

This clone was recorded many times. This sequence joins TRBV7-2 and TRBJ1-3; no clear D gene. The CDR3 contains 14 residues. Germline V gene data show CDR1 as SGHTA and CDR2 as FQGNSA. Trimming cost V 3 bases and J 4 bases, with 10 bases left between them. CDR3 DNA sequence: TGTGCCAGCAGCTTGGGCCAGCCAGGAAACACCATATATTTT. It encodes CASSLGQPGNTIYF.

The rearrangement links TRBV6-5 to TRBJ2-7; no firm D call. Deletions cut 4 bases from V and 2 bases from J, with 9 bases between. This CDR3 has 13 residues. Germline-derived CDR1 and CDR2 are MNHEY and SVGAGI. CDR3 amino acids: CASSSAFTYEQYF. The CDR3 nucleotides are TGTGCCAGCAGTTCTGCATTCACCTACGAGCAGTACTTC.

This clone was counted a few times. V and J are TRBV9 and TRBJ1-2; the D is unclear. CDR3 length: 14 amino acids. Germline values: CDR1 SGDLS, CDR2 YYNGEE. The V end lost 4 bases, the J end lost 5 bases, and 15 bases lay between the germline ends. The CDR3 region has the DNA TGTGCCAGCAGCCCCCAACGGACCGGGTATGGCTACACCTTC. Its protein is CASSPQRTGYGYTF. Full variable domain (remainder filled in from reference TRBV9 and TRBJ1-2): DSGVTQTPKHLITATGQRVTLRCSPRSGDLSVYWYQQSLDQGLQFLIQYYNGEERAKGNILERFSAQQFPDLHSELNLSSLELGDSALYFCASSPQRTGYGYTFGSGTRLTVV.

For this clone: A single base separates this from a much larger clone, so it may be a read error. The J gene is TRBJ2-6, the V gene TRBV10-3; TRBD1 is a possible D gene (5 bases). The CDR3 is 14 residues long. The V gene's germline CDR1 is ENHRY and CDR2 SYGVKD. CDR3 DNA: TGTGCCAGCAGTGCAGGGTCTGGGGCCAACGTCCTGACTTTC. Its protein product is CASSAGSGANVLTF.

The chain recombines TRBV2 with TRBJ2-1; the match to TRBD2 covers 8 bases. Per germline, CDR1 SNHLY and CDR2 FYNNEI. The ends lost 6 bases at V and 9 bases at J; junction bases unmatched: 16. This CDR3 has 16 residues. Here the CDR3 reads CASRSTTSREGGEQFF. In nucleotides, the CDR3 is TGTGCCAGCAGGAGTACAACCTCCCGGGAGGGCGGTGAGCAGTTCTTC.

This chain connects TRBV25-1 to TRBJ1-2; no reliable D call. CDR3 length equals 14 residues. Trimming left V 1 base short and J 4 bases short, with 10 bases between. The germline V gene has CDR1 MGHDK and CDR2 SYGVNS. CDR3 nucleotides: TGTGCCAGCAGTGAATCACGGGGATCCTATGGCTACACCTTC. Translated, it gives CASSESRGSYGYTF.

This clone came up a few times. The chain uses TRBV27 and TRBJ2-5; D may be TRBD1 (5 bases). Germline assignment: CDR1 MNHEY and CDR2 SMNVEV (reference sequence). The CDR3 length is 15 residues. Trimming cost V 3 bases and J 5 bases, with 16 bases left between them. CDR3 DNA sequence: TGTGCCAGCAGTTTTTTTGGCGGCAGGGTTGAGACCCAGTACTTC. It specifies CASSFFGGRVETQYF.

V usage is TRBV10-1 and J usage is TRBJ2-2; D is possibly TRBD1 or TRBD2 (5 bases each). CDR3 size: 15 residues. Germline-derived CDR1 and CDR2 are WNHNN and SYGVQD (reference sequence). With 5 bases removed from V and 1 base from J, the gap between germline ends came to 11 bases. DNA of the CDR3: TGCGCCAGCAGTCCCGGGACGGTGAACACCGGGGAGCTGTTTTTT. Translated, it gives CASSPGTVNTGELFF.